Listed below are T cell receptor beta chains from one sample, sequenced in a study of OX40 agonist ivuxolimab in advanced cancers. Profiling relied on immunoSEQ multiplex PCR, and the TCRdb table lists in-frame clones only, not all of them. The sample yields around 20,000 clones, approximately 86% seen once. The material was CD4+ or CD8+ T cells sorted from blood, obtained in a trial of the OX40 agonist ivuxolimab. Receptors were obtained from an adult with an advanced solid tumor such as melanoma, head and neck, liver or kidney cancer. Each CDR3 is given with its conserved first and last residue. D genes are given only for firm matches. Where a row states a size, it is once, few, many or the class of an expanded clone; other rows omit it.

clone_size | j_call | d_call | v_call | cdr3_nt | cdr3_aa
. | TRBJ1-2 | TRBD1 | TRBV7-9 | TGTGCCAGCAGCCCGCCGGACAGGCTTAACTATGGCTACACCTTC | CASSPPDRLNYGYTF
. | TRBJ2-2 | . | TRBV9 | TGTGCCAGCAGCGTTCTTGGTACTGGGGAGCTGTTTTTT | CASSVLGTGELFF
. | TRBJ2-1 | TRBD2 | TRBV5-4 | TGTGCCAGCAGGGGACTAGAGAATGAGCAGTTCTTC | CASRGLENEQFF
. | TRBJ2-1 | . | TRBV13 | TGTGCCAGCAGCTTAGTGGTCAATGAGCAGTTCTTC | CASSLVVNEQFF
. | TRBJ2-1 | . | TRBV28 | TGTGCCAGCAGTTTGCGGGGTTGGAATGAGCAGTTCTTC | CASSLRGWNEQFF
. | TRBJ1-2 | . | TRBV5-4 | TGTGCCAGCAGCTCGATGGGGGGAGGTGATGGCTACACCTTC | CASSSMGGGDGYTF
. | TRBJ1-1 | . | TRBV10-3 | TGTGCCATCAGTGAGTCAGGGGGGGTCACTGAAGCTTTCTTT | CAISESGGVTEAFF
. | TRBJ2-5 | . | TRBV11-2 | TGTGCCAGCAGCTTAGATTCCGAGGCTAGAGGGGGCCAAGAGACCCAGTACTTC | CASSLDSEARGGQETQYF
few | TRBJ1-1 | TRBD1 | TRBV9 | TGTGCCAGCAGCATGGGACAGCGGATGGGCACTGAAGCTTTCTTT | CASSMGQRMGTEAFF
. | TRBJ2-3 | . | TRBV9 | TGTGCCAGCAACGTAGTCTCAGGCAGCGATACGCAGTATTTT | CASNVVSGSDTQYF
. | TRBJ2-7 | TRBD1 | TRBV6-6 | TGTGCCAGCAGTTGGGGGACAGGAGGCTACGAGCAGTACTTC | CASSWGTGGYEQYF
medium-sized | TRBJ2-7 | . | TRBV13 | TGTGCCAGCAGCTCCAGTTACGAGCAGTACTTC | CASSSSYEQYF
. | TRBJ2-2 | TRBD2 | TRBV4-1 | TGCGCCAGCAGCCAATGGATTAGCGGGGGGGCCAACACCGGGGAGCTGTTTTTT | CASSQWISGGANTGELFF
once | TRBJ1-1 | . | TRBV28 | TGTGCCAGCAGTTTATCAGGGTTCGCTGAAGCTTTCTTT | CASSLSGFAEAFF
. | TRBJ1-2 | . | TRBV5-4 | TGTGCCAGCAGCATCGGGGGGGACTATGGCTACACCTTC | CASSIGGDYGYTF
. | TRBJ1-5 | TRBD1 | TRBV2 | TGTGCCAGCACCACGACAGGGCGAGGAAATCAGCCCCAGCATTTT | CASTTTGRGNQPQHF
. | TRBJ1-6 | . | TRBV2 | TGTGCCATTCGGGTCTTTAATTCACCCCTCCACTTT | CAIRVFNSPLHF
once | TRBJ2-7 | TRBD2 | TRBV4-1 | TGCGCCAGCAGCCGGGATAATAGCGGGGGCTCGGGGGAGCAGTACTTC | CASSRDNSGGSGEQYF